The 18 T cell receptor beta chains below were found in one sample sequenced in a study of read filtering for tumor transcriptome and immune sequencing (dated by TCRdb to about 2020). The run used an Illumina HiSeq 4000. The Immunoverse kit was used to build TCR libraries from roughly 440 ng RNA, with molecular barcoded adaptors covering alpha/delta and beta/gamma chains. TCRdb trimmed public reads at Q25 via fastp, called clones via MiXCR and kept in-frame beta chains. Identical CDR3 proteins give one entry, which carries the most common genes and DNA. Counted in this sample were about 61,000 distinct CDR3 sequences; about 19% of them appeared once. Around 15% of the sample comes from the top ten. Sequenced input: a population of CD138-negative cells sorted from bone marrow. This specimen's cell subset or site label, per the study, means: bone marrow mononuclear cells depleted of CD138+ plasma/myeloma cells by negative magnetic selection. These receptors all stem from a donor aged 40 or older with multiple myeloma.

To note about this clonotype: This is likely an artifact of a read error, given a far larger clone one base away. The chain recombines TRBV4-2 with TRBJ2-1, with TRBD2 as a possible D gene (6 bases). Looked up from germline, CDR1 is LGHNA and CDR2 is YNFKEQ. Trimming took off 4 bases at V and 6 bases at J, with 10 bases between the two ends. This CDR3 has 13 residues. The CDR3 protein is CASSPLTSNEQFF. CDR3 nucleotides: TGTGCCAGCAGCCCGTTGACTAGCAATGAGCAGTTCTTC.

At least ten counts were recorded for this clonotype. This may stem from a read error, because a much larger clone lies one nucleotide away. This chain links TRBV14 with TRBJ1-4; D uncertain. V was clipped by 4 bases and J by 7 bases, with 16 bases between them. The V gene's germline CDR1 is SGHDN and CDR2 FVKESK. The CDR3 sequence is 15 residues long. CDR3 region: CASSLLPGGIEKLFF. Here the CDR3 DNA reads TGTGCCAGCAGCCTTCTGCCGGGCGGAATTGAAAAACTGTTTTTT.

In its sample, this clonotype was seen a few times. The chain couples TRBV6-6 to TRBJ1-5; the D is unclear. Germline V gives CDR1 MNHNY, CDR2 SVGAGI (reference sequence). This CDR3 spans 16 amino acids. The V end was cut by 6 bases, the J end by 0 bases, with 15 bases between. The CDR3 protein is CASSRGMEYSNQPQHF. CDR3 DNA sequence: TGTGCCAGCAGCCGAGGGATGGAATATAGCAATCAGCCCCAGCATTTT.

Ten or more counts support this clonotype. In nucleotides, the CDR3 is TGCAGTGCTACGAAGCAGACGCGGAACGAGCAGTACTTC. Translation: CSATKQTRNEQYF. The chain employs TRBV20-1 and TRBJ2-7; D is unresolved. The CDR3 has 13 residues. V was clipped by 4 bases and J by 5 bases, with 15 bases between them. CDR1 DFQATT and CDR2 SNEGSKA come from the germline V gene (reference sequence).

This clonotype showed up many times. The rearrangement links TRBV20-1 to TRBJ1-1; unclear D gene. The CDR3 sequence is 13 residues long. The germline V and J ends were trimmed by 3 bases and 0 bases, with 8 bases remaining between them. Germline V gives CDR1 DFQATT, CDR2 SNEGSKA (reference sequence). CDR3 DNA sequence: TGCAGTGCTAGTTCCCAGGTGAACACTGAAGCTTTCTTT. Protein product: CSASSQVNTEAFF.

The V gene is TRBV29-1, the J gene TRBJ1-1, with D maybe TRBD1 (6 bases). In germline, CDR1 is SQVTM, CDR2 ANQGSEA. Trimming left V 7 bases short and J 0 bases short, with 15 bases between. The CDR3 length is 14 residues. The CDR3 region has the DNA TGCAGCGCGGGGGGGCGGACGTTGAACACTGAAGCTTTCTTT. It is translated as CSAGGRTLNTEAFF.

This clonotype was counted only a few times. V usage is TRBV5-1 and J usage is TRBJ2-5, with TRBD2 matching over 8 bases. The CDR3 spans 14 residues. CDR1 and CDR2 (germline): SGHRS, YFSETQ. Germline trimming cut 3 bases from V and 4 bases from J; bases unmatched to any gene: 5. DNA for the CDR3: TGCGCCAGCAGCTGGGAGCGGGAGACAGAGACCCAGTACTTC. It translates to CASSWERETETQYF.

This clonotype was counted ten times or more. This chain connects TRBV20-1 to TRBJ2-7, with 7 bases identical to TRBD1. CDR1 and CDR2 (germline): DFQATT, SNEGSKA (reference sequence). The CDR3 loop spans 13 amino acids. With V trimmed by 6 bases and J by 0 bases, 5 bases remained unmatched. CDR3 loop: CSAGGKASYEQYF. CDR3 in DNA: TGCAGTGCAGGGGGCAAAGCCTCCTACGAGCAGTACTTC.

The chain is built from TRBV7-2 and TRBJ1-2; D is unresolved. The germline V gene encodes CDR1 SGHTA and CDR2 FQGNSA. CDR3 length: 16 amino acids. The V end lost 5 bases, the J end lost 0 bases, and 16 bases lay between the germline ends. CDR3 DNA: TGTACCAGCAGCAATTCGATCGGGCAGGCTAACTATGGCTACACCTTC. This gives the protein CTSSNSIGQANYGYTF.

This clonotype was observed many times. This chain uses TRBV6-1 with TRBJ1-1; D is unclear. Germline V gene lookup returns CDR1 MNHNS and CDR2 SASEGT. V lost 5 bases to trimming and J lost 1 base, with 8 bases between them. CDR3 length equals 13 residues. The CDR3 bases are TGTGCCAGCAGTAGACAAAGGAACACTGAAGCTTTCTTT. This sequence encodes CASSRQRNTEAFF.

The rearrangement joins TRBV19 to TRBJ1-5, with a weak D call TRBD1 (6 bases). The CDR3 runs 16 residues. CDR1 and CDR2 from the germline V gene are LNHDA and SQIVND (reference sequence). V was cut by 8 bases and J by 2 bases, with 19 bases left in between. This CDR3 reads CASWDSGQLRNQPQHF. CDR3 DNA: TGTGCCAGTTGGGACTCGGGACAACTGCGCAATCAGCCCCAGCATTTT.

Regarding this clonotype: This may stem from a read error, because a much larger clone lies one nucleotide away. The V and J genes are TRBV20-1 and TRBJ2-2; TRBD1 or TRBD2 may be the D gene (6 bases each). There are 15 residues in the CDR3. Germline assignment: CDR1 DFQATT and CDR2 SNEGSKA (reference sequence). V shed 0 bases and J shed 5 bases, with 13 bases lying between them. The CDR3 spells CSARDLGGLTGELFF. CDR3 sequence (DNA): TGCAGTGCTAGAGATCTGGGGGGCCTTACCGGGGAGCTGTTTTTT.

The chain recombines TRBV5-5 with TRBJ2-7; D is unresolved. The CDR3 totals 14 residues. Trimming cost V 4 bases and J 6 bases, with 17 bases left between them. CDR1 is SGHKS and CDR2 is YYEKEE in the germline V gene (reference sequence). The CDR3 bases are TGTGCCAGCAGCCACGGGTCCTCTTCCCTCGAGCAGTACTTC. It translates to CASSHGSSSLEQYF. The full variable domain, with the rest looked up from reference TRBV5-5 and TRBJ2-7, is DAGVTQSPTHLIKTRGQQVTLRCSPISGHKSVSWYQQVLGQGPQFIFQYYEKEERGRGNFPDRFSARQFPNYSSELNVNALLLGDSALYLCASSHGSSSLEQYFGPGTRLTVT.

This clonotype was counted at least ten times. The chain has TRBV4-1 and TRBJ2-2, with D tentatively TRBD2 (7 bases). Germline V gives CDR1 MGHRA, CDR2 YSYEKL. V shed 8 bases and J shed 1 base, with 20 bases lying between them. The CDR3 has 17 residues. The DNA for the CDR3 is TGCGCCAGCTCCCGGGGGCTGGGGGGGAAGAACACCGGGGAGCTGTTTTTT. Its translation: CASSRGLGGKNTGELFF.

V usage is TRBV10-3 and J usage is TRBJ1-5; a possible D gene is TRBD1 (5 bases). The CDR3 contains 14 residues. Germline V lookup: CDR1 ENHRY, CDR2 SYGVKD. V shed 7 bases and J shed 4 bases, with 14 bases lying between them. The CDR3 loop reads CAINDHGTNQPQHF. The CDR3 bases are TGTGCCATCAACGATCATGGGACGAATCAGCCCCAGCATTTT.

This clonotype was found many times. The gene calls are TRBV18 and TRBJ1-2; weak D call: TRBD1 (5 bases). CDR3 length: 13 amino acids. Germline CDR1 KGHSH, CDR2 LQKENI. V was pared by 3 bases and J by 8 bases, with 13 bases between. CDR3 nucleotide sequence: TGTGCCAGCTCACCTGGTGCAGGGAAAGGCTACACCTTC. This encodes CASSPGAGKGYTF.

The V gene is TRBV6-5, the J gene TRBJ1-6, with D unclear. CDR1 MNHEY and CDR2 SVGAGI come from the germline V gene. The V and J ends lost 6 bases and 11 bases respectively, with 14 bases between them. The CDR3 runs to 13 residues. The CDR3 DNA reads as TGTGCCAGCAGCCAAACCCAGACAACACCCCTCCACTTT. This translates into CASSQTQTTPLHF.

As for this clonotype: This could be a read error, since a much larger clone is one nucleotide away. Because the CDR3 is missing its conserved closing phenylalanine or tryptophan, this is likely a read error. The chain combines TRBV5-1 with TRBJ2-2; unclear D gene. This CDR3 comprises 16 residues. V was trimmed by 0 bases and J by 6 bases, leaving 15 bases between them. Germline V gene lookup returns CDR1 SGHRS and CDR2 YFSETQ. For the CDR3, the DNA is TGCGCCAGCAGCTTGGCTCCGGGCTCTAAGGCCGGGGAGCTGTTTCTT. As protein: CASSLAPGSKAGELFL.